This T cell receptor (beta chain) was documented in a study of cytomegalovirus exposure and HLA in healthy donors. Healthy bone marrow donors made up the cohort. The PCR employed 60 Vbeta primers together with 13 Jbeta primers. This table comes from immunoSEQ multiplex PCR, and its TCRdb copy is limited to in-frame clones, with some not included. In the table there are over 150,000 clones, 75% to 90% of which are singletons. About this clone: Its antigen is still unknown.

The V end was cut by 5 bases, the J end by 4 bases, with 13 bases between. The CDR3 sequence is 14 residues long. The V gene's germline CDR1 is MDHEN and CDR2 SYDVKM. Findings of the study overall: Most likely, a cluster of highly shared sequence variants arose as a sequencing artifact.

V is TRBV28 and J is TRBJ2-3, with D maybe TRBD2 (5 bases). This receptor was obtained from a girl aged 2 to 9 in good health and CMV-seropositive. Sequences were obtained from PBMCs. The CDR3: CASSTSSIADTQYF. For the CDR3, the DNA is TGTGCCAGCAGTACCTCTAGCATCGCAGATACGCAGTATTTT.